This T cell receptor beta chain was sequenced in a study of Graves' ophthalmopathy and Graves' hyperthyroidism (dated by TCRdb to 2016 to 2019). For the wider study: Peripheral blood was collected at initial diagnosis, prior to any treatment. To tell Graves' ophthalmopathy apart from Graves' hyperthyroidism, and to predict which patients would progress to ophthalmopathy, the study relied on TCR beta repertoire signatures. In total, 135 blood samples were TCR-sequenced: 43 ophthalmopathy, some 72 hyperthyroidism and around 17 hyperthyroidism-to-ophthalmopathy patients. To explore V-J signatures distinguishing ophthalmopathy from hyperthyroidism, a discovery set of around 97 patients (roughly 44 ophthalmopathy, 55 to 60 stable hyperthyroidism) was enrolled. An independent validation cohort was composed of fewer than 20 hyperthyroidism patients and 17 patients who later progressed from hyperthyroidism to ophthalmopathy. In more than five hyperthyroidism patients, the T-cell repertoires found in thyroid tissue were compared with those found in blood. After sampling, hyperthyroidism patients received methimazole starting at 30 mg daily, and ophthalmopathy patients received high-dose intravenous methylprednisolone. Broad study findings and their caveats: Most of the expanded thyroid clonotypes with a frequency above 0.001 were also detected in blood, and it was suggested that the thyroid immune response may be reflected by blood repertoires. In validation, the model predicted ophthalmopathy progression with about 70% sensitivity and 72% to 80% specificity; around twelve predicted patients were CT-confirmed with GO in a median of about 6.1 months. The 13-signature model separated ophthalmopathy from stable hyperthyroidism with around 90% sensitivity and about 81% specificity in cross-validation, and 80%/75% in the test set. No statistical method was used to set the sample size in advance, and the investigators knew which group each participant was assigned to.

For repertoire sequencing, TCR beta CDR3 regions were amplified from RNA transcripts. The first round of RT-PCR was done with HTBI primers and the Qiagen OneStep RT-PCR kit, and was followed by a second round of multiplex PCR, then size selection and purification. The libraries underwent paired-end sequencing with 100 bp reads on an Illumina HiSeq2000. The original pipeline was this. SOAPnuke was used to process the reads, throwing out any read that had adapters, had uncalled bases, had a mean Phred below 15, or lacked an exact constant-primer or identifier match. High-quality paired reads were merged with COPE v1.2.5. Unique nucleotide sequences were defined as clonotypes and aligned to IMGT TRB V, D and J references using MiTCR v1.1. Only V-J combinations with frequency above 0.0001 were analysed, covering 99.2% of repertoires. For each V-J combination, a TCR clonal expansion and chaos score was defined as the ratio of F50 clonal expansion to chaos observed in the TCRdist matrix. Features were reduced by Welch's t-statistics and random forest to around 14 V-J combinations, which fed a naive Bayes classifier. The Morisita-Horn index was used to measure how similar the thyroid and blood repertoires were. TCRdb redid the processing of the public reads, applying fastp at Q25 and MiXCR, and retained in-frame beta chains. Rows are combined by CDR3 protein, so each entry shows the most common genes and DNA. TCRdb, not the original authors, processed these V and J calls. The sample table lists 740,000 or so distinct CDR3 sequences, 35% to 50% of them with a count of one. Together, the top ten hold approximately 43% of the sample.

CDR3 length: 12 amino acids, cysteine to phenylalanine. The only DNA kept is the CDR3, 36 bases in frame from the first base. Taken from the germline V gene (reference sequence), the CDR1 and CDR2 loops are DFQATT and SNEGSKA. Relative to germline, V is missing 6 bases and J is missing 7 bases, with 7 bases of the junction outside any gene match. Ophthalmopathy patients were characterized by moderately to severely active disease, a Clinical Activity Score of at least 3, a NOSPECS grade of at least 4, and a disease duration under 3 months. Patients with other autoimmune diseases, uncontrolled infections, pregnancy or lactation were excluded. Diagnosis relied on clinical symptoms, serum thyroxine, TRAb, thyroid ultrasound and orbital computed tomography. Ficoll-Paque density gradient centrifugation was used to isolate PBMCs from around 10 ml of fresh peripheral blood. Total RNA was extracted with Trizol reagent and quality-checked on an Agilent 2100 Bioanalyzer.

As for this clonotype: The antigen this receptor binds is unknown. It has no much larger one-base neighbor in the sample; base qualities were not kept.

The chain is assembled from TRBV20-1 and TRBJ2-5; a stretch of 8 junction bases matches TRBD1. This sequence was found in an adult man with Graves' ophthalmopathy. The sequencing input was peripheral blood. The CDR3 loop reads CSAGQGPGTQYF. Here is the DNA: TGCAGTGCAGGACAGGGTCCGGGGACCCAGTACTTC.